Shown below are 30 T cell receptor beta chains from a single sample sequenced in a study of T-cell memory formation after mild COVID-19. TCRdb recomputed calls from the 5' RACE reads with MiXCR, one row per CDR3 protein. The sample has a few hundred thousand distinct CDR3 sequences; under 25% are singletons. The specimen was PBMCs or a T cell subset sorted from them (not recorded which). These receptors all come from an adult woman who had mild COVID-19 (a few samples of this study predate the infection). Cell type and time point are not known.

This chain joins TRBV7-2 and TRBJ2-7; 7 bases map to TRBD1. Germline loops: CDR1 SGHTA, CDR2 FQGNSA. This CDR3 region has 15 residues. The ends lost 0 bases at V and 1 base at J; junction bases unmatched: 3. CDR3 sequence: CASSLAGTVSYEQYF. The DNA of the CDR3 is TGTGCCAGCAGCTTAGCTGGGACAGTGTCCTACGAGCAGTACTTC. Full variable domain (rest looked up from reference TRBV7-2 and TRBJ2-7): GAGVSQSPSNKVTEKGKDVELRCDPISGHTALYWYRQSLGQGLEFLIYFQGNSAPDKSGLPSDRFSAERTGGSVSTLTIQRTQQEDSAVYLCASSLAGTVSYEQYFGPGTRLTVT.

This chain links TRBV29-1 with TRBJ1-3, with D uncertain. From germline, CDR1 is SQVTM and CDR2 ANQGSEA. V was clipped by 6 bases and J by 2 bases, with 11 bases between them. This CDR3 comprises 13 residues. The CDR3 spells CSVQEKAGNTIYF. CDR3 DNA sequence: TGCAGCGTCCAGGAGAAAGCTGGAAACACCATATATTTT.

The CDR3 bases are TGTGCCAGCAGCCGCCAGGGGGTGAACATTCAGTACTTC. Translating it yields CASSRQGVNIQYF. V gene TRBV7-3 combines with J gene TRBJ2-4; TRBD1 matches 7 bases. Trimming removed 5 bases from V and 7 bases from J; junction bases left unmatched: 5. The CDR3 is made up of 13 amino acids. Germline V gene data show CDR1 as SGHTA and CDR2 as FQGTGA. Supplemented by reference TRBV7-3 and TRBJ2-4, the full variable domain reads GAGVSQTPSNKVTEKGKYVELRCDPISGHTALYWYRQSLGQGPEFLIYFQGTGAADDSGLPNDRFFAVRPEGSVSTLKIQRTERGDSAVYLCASSRQGVNIQYFGAGTRLSVL.

The rearrangement joins TRBV12-3 or TRBV12-4 to TRBJ2-7; D not resolved. The CDR3 contains 16 residues. V gave up 0 bases and J gave up 3 bases, with 15 bases separating them. The CDR3, as DNA: TGTGCCAGCAGTTTAGCGCCCGTGTTGGCGAGCTACGAGCAGTACTTC. Protein product: CASSLAPVLASYEQYF.

This clonotype occurred a few times. CDR3 amino acids: CASSGTITDTQYF. In nucleotides, the CDR3 is TGTGCCAGCAGCGGGACGATTACAGATACGCAGTATTTT. The chain links TRBV11-2 to TRBJ2-3, with D perhaps TRBD1 or TRBD2 (5 bases each). Trimming pared 5 bases from V and 3 bases from J, leaving 9 bases between. This CDR3 comprises 13 residues. Germline CDR1 reads SGHAT; CDR2 reads FQNNGV.

This clonotype was seen a few times. CDR3 amino acids: CASSFVATDTQYF. CDR3 bases: TGTGCCAGCAGCTTTGTGGCGACAGATACGCAGTATTTT. J is TRBJ2-3 and V is TRBV7-9; no firm D call. V was trimmed by 3 bases and J by 3 bases, leaving 7 bases between them. Germline V gives CDR1 SEHNR, CDR2 FQNEAQ (reference sequence). The CDR3 extends over 13 amino acids.

This clonotype turned up a few times. This chain uses TRBV12-3 or TRBV12-4 with TRBJ1-5; 7 positions match TRBD1. Trimming at V came to 2 bases and at J to 2 bases, leaving 3 bases not matched to a gene. The CDR3 consists of 15 residues. CDR3 sequence (DNA): TGTGCCAGCAGTTTACGACAGGGCGGCAATCAGCCCCAGCATTTT. It is translated as CASSLRQGGNQPQHF.

The chain combines TRBV12-3 or TRBV12-4 with TRBJ2-7; D is undetermined. The CDR3 spans 12 residues. V was cut by 3 bases and J by 3 bases, with 6 bases left in between. The CDR3 bases are TGTGCCAGCAGTTTTATTAGCTACGAGCAGTACTTC. It yields the protein CASSFISYEQYF.

There are a few counts of this clonotype. This chain links TRBV11-2 with TRBJ2-3, with D tentatively TRBD1 (5 bases). Between the trimmed V and J ends, which lost 2 bases and 3 bases, there was a span of 12 bases. The V gene's germline CDR1 is SGHAT and CDR2 FQNNGV. The CDR3 is made up of 15 amino acids. The CDR3, as DNA: TGTGCCAGCAGCTTATGGTCAGGGAAAACAGATACGCAGTATTTT. It specifies CASSLWSGKTDTQYF.

The chain couples TRBV10-3 to TRBJ2-1, with 9 positions matching TRBD2. Germline lookup yields CDR1 ENHRY and CDR2 SYGVKD. The CDR3 runs to 14 residues. J gave up 4 bases and V 8 bases, and 6 bases lay outside the gene matches. The DNA of the CDR3 is TGTGCCATCCGGCGGGAGGGCCCATACAATGAGCAGTTCTTC. It encodes CAIRREGPYNEQFF.

The V and J genes are TRBV12-3 or TRBV12-4 and TRBJ2-7; the match to TRBD2 covers 7 bases. The CDR3 is 15 amino acids. Germline trimming cut 5 bases from V and 7 bases from J; bases unmatched to any gene: 14. For the CDR3, the DNA is TGTGCCAGCAGTCTCGGGATCGGGGGGTTTGGTGAGCAGTACTTC. Encoded protein: CASSLGIGGFGEQYF.

This clonotype has only a few counts. V is TRBV5-1 and J is TRBJ2-7, with D unclear. With 3 bases removed from V and 3 bases from J, the gap between germline ends came to 10 bases. This CDR3 is 13 amino acids long. Germline assignment: CDR1 SGHRS and CDR2 YFSETQ. CDR3 bases: TGCGCCAGCAGCTACCACTCAAGCTACGAGCAGTACTTC. This sequence encodes CASSYHSSYEQYF.

CDR3 region: CASSPLLPGSDTQYF. Here the CDR3 DNA reads TGTGCCAGCAGTCCGCTACTCCCGGGTTCCGATACGCAGTATTTT. V gene TRBV6-5 combines with J gene TRBJ2-3; D gene uncertain. The length of the CDR3 is 15 residues. Germline lookup yields CDR1 MNHEY and CDR2 SVGAGI. The V end lost 5 bases, the J end lost 6 bases, and 18 bases lay between the germline ends.

This clonotype came up a few times. This chain joins TRBV11-1 and TRBJ2-2; D is perhaps TRBD1 (6 bases). CDR1 is SGHAT, CDR2 FQDESV, per germline (reference sequence). The CDR3 is 12 residues long. V gave up 6 bases and J gave up 5 bases, with 7 bases separating them. This CDR3 is CASSGQTGELFF. The CDR3 DNA sequence: TGTGCCAGCAGTGGACAGACCGGGGAGCTGTTTTTT. The variable domain in full, completed from reference TRBV11-1 and TRBJ2-2, reads EAEVAQSPRYKITEKSQAVAFWCDPISGHATLYWYRQILGQGPELLVQFQDESVVDDSQLPKDRFSAERLKGVDSTLKIQPAELGDSAMYLCASSGQTGELFFGEGSRLTVL.

The J gene is TRBJ1-5, the V gene TRBV6-5; unclear D gene. This CDR3 contains 13 residues. The germline V gene encodes CDR1 MNHEY and CDR2 SVGAGI. V lost 7 bases and J lost 7, with 14 bases in between. The CDR3 reads CASTSGPKQPQHF. CDR3 bases: TGTGCCAGCACTTCAGGCCCTAAGCAGCCCCAGCATTTT.

This clonotype was seen more than once but under ten times. This chain uses TRBV9 with TRBJ2-2, with D possibly being TRBD1 (5 bases). V lost 0 bases and J lost 5, with 11 bases in between. Germline values: CDR1 SGDLS, CDR2 YYNGEE. The CDR3 spans 15 residues. The chain's CDR3 is CASSVEPGWTGELFF. As DNA, the CDR3 is TGTGCCAGCAGCGTAGAGCCAGGGTGGACCGGGGAGCTGTTTTTT.

This clonotype was recorded many times. The chain recombines TRBV24-1 with TRBJ2-3, with 7 bases aligning to TRBD2. The CDR3 consists of 13 residues. Per germline, CDR1 KGHDR and CDR2 SFDVKD. Trimming removed 9 bases from V and 5 bases from J; junction bases left unmatched: 7. In nucleotides, the CDR3 is TGTGCCACCTCTAGCGGAGGAGGAGATACGCAGTATTTT. It is translated as CATSSGGGDTQYF.

The V gene is TRBV7-3, the J gene TRBJ2-1; 14 nucleotides agree with TRBD2. The germline V gene encodes CDR1 SGHTA and CDR2 FQGTGA. CDR3 length equals 16 residues. With 4 bases clipped from V and 6 bases from J, the junction kept 5 bases outside the gene matches. This CDR3 is CASSSPGTSGGNEQFF. The CDR3, as DNA: TGTGCCAGCAGCTCCCCCGGGACTAGCGGGGGCAATGAGCAGTTCTTC.

This rearrangement joins TRBV9 to TRBJ2-3; 10 nucleotides align to TRBD2. This CDR3 is 16 amino acids long. Germline values: CDR1 SGDLS, CDR2 YYNGEE. Trimming took 3 bases from V and 0 from J; bases not matched to a gene: 4. The CDR3 bases are TGTGCCAGCAGCGCACTAGCGGGGAGTAGCACAGATACGCAGTATTTT. It yields the protein CASSALAGSSTDTQYF.

This clonotype turned up a few times. This chain joins TRBV5-5 and TRBJ2-7, with D perhaps matching TRBD1 (6 bases). V lost 1 base to trimming and J lost 5 bases, with 16 bases between them. This CDR3 has 15 amino acids. The germline V gene has CDR1 SGHKS and CDR2 YYEKEE (reference sequence). The chain's CDR3 is CASSLRTVRGNEQYF. DNA for the CDR3: TGTGCCAGCAGCTTGCGGACCGTCAGGGGTAACGAGCAGTACTTC. Supplemented by reference TRBV5-5 and TRBJ2-7, the full variable domain reads DAGVTQSPTHLIKTRGQQVTLRCSPISGHKSVSWYQQVLGQGPQFIFQYYEKEERGRGNFPDRFSARQFPNYSSELNVNALLLGDSALYLCASSLRTVRGNEQYFGPGTRLTVT.

This clonotype has more than one count but fewer than ten. The chain is built from TRBV24-1 and TRBJ1-5, with unresolved D. Germline assignment: CDR1 KGHDR and CDR2 SFDVKD. V lost 3 bases, J lost 4 bases, and 12 bases lay in between. CDR3 length equals 15 residues. The CDR3 DNA reads TGTGCCACCAGTGATGCAGGCGCCCCAAATCAGCCCCAGCATTTT. Amino acid sequence: CATSDAGAPNQPQHF.

This clonotype was picked up one time. The gene calls are TRBV20-1 and TRBJ1-2; a weak D match, TRBD1 (5 bases). The V and J ends lost 3 bases and 8 bases respectively, with 13 bases between them. Germline values: CDR1 DFQATT, CDR2 SNEGSKA (reference sequence). The CDR3 has 12 residues. The CDR3 reads CSASAGLGGYTF. CDR3 coding DNA: TGCAGTGCTAGCGCAGGGTTAGGGGGCTACACCTTC.

The rearrangement uses TRBV12-3 or TRBV12-4 and TRBJ2-1, with D possibly TRBD2 on 6 matching bases. The CDR3 totals 15 residues. V was cut by 5 bases and J by 2 bases, with 13 bases left in between. The CDR3 protein is CASSPQRAPYNEQFF. CDR3 nucleotide sequence: TGTGCCAGCAGTCCCCAGCGGGCCCCCTACAATGAGCAGTTCTTC.

This chain uses TRBV15 with TRBJ2-7, with D unclear. The germline V and J ends were trimmed by 4 bases and 5 bases, with 21 bases remaining between them. CDR1 is LNHNV, CDR2 YYDKDF, per germline (reference sequence). The CDR3 has 16 amino acids. Here the CDR3 reads CATSNSISSTPNEQYF. CDR3 in DNA: TGTGCCACCAGCAATTCCATCTCAAGTACCCCGAACGAGCAGTACTTC.

This clonotype was found a few times. The V call is TRBV18, the J call TRBJ2-5, with a possible D match to TRBD2 (6 bases). This CDR3 spans 16 amino acids. Germline CDR1 reads KGHSH; CDR2 reads LQKENI. V was shortened by 9 bases and J by 4 bases, with 24 bases between the two germline ends. CDR3 residues: CASSPGLQITGETQYF. In DNA form, the CDR3 reads TGTGCCAGTTCCCCGGGACTCCAAATAACCGGAGAGACCCAGTACTTC.

The J gene is TRBJ2-7, the V gene TRBV14; TRBD1 matches at 7 bases. The CDR3 covers 15 residues. V gave up 3 bases and J gave up 1 base; unmatched junction bases: 6. Germline V gives CDR1 SGHDN, CDR2 FVKESK. The CDR3 region is CASSHRQGPSYEQYF. The CDR3 nucleotides read TGTGCCAGCAGCCATCGACAGGGACCTTCCTACGAGCAGTACTTC.

This clonotype has just a few counts. The chain recombines TRBV5-6 with TRBJ2-1, with 10 positions matching TRBD2. The CDR3 consists of 18 residues. V gave up 3 bases and J gave up 10 bases; unmatched junction bases: 19. Germline CDR1 SGHDT, CDR2 YYEEEE. The CDR3 sequence: CASSSPHPGLAMQGEQFF. CDR3 nucleotides: TGTGCCAGCAGCTCGCCCCACCCGGGACTAGCGATGCAGGGCGAGCAGTTCTTC.

This clonotype came up a few times. The chain joins TRBV7-6 to TRBJ1-5; 11 bases are shared with TRBD1. J gave up 4 bases and V 6 bases, and 5 bases lay outside the gene matches. CDR1 and CDR2 from the germline V gene are SGHVS and FNYEAQ. The CDR3 contains 15 residues. CDR3 protein: CASSSGQGANQPQHF. The CDR3 region has the DNA TGTGCCAGCAGTTCCGGACAGGGGGCTAATCAGCCCCAGCATTTT.

The sample holds a few counts of this clonotype. V and J are TRBV12-5 and TRBJ2-3; 7 bases match TRBD1. V lost 6 bases and J lost 1; bases outside the gene matches: 4. The CDR3 covers 14 residues. The V gene's germline CDR1 is LGHNT and CDR2 FRNRAP. CDR3 bases: TGTGCTAGTGGGACCGGACAGGGCACAGATACGCAGTATTTT. Its protein product is CASGTGQGTDTQYF.

The chain employs TRBV6-1 and TRBJ2-3; 7 bases agree with TRBD1. This CDR3 is built from 14 residues. CDR1 is MNHNS, CDR2 SASEGT, per germline. V dropped 6 bases and J dropped 6; count of bases not matched to a gene: 9. The CDR3 sequence is CASSLGQSSDTQYF. Here the CDR3 DNA reads TGTGCCAGCAGCTTGGGACAGTCCTCGGATACGCAGTATTTT.